This T cell receptor (beta chain) comes out of a study of cytomegalovirus exposure and HLA in healthy donors. The wider study: The 120 or so validation repertoires used a platform that matched the one used for the 550 to 800 first-cohort repertoires, as a later analysis reported.

The donors were members of the validation cohort comprising about 130 subjects, separate from the roughly 670-subject first cohort. CDR1 is LNHDA and CDR2 is SQIVND in the germline V gene (reference sequence). The CDR3 consists of 16 residues. The junction had 13 bases not matched to a gene; V was cut back by 9 bases and J by 0 bases. Data came from immunoSEQ multiplex PCR; TCRdb stores just in-frame clones and leaves some out. This table has approximately 230,000 clones, more than 75% appearing once. The genes are TRBV19 and TRBJ1-2, with TRBD1 identical over 7 bases. The specimen sequenced was PBMCs. The receptor comes from a young man in good health and CMV-seropositive. The CDR3 sequence is CASKEGQLIANYGYTF. The CDR3 nucleotides read TGTGCCAGCAAAGAGGGACAGCTCATCGCTAACTATGGCTACACCTTC.